The present entry profiles one T cell receptor (beta chain) with its context. What it binds is not known. Study outcomes and limitations: Tumor memory CD4+ T cell TCR gene usage clustered with blood and lymph node memory CD4+ cells and lymph node naive CD4+ cells.

Constant-region reverse primers amplified full-length variable regions, followed by semi-nested Nested Universal Primer A PCR. Via MiXCR, TCRdb re-called the 5' RACE reads, giving one row per CDR3 protein. The data contain some 9,200 distinct CDR3 sequences, under 70% of them singletons. Treg sorting used a CD4+CD25+CD127-/low gate. This CDR3 is built from 15 residues. The germline V gene encodes CDR1 LGHNA and CDR2 YSLEER. V was clipped by 3 bases and J by 8 bases; unmatched bases: 7. The chain carries TRBV4-3 and TRBJ2-1, with 10 bases that match TRBD2. The sequencing input was Tregs sorted from a lymph node. This receptor was identified in a female donor with breast cancer. CDR3 nucleotide sequence: TGCGCCAGCAGCCATCGACTAGCGGGTTCCGATGAGCAGTTCTTC. This translates into CASSHRLAGSDEQFF.